This T cell receptor (beta chain) stems from a study of T cells in Graves' hyperthyroidism and ophthalmopathy. About the research overall: Peripheral blood samples were taken at initial diagnosis, prior to any treatment.

General study points: Most clonotypes expanded in the thyroid (above 0.001) were also present in blood. The model forecast ophthalmopathy, anticipating it by a median around 6.9 months before onset.

The CDR3 is made up of 15 amino acids. V dropped 4 bases and J dropped 0 bases, with 12 bases sitting between them. The germline gives CDR1 SQVTM, CDR2 ANQGSEA. This clonotype was detected ten times or more. Its antigen remains unidentified. The investigators amplified TCR beta CDR3 regions from RNA transcripts. With the HTBI primer set, the TCR CDR3 went through a first round of RT-PCR. TCRdb re-called the multiplex PCR reads with MiXCR, one entry per CDR3 protein. The data show 300,000 to 400,000 distinct CDR3 sequences, approximately 14% seen once. Diagnoses rested on clinical symptoms, serum thyroxine and TRAb, thyroid ultrasound and orbital computed tomography.

The V gene is TRBV29-1, the J gene TRBJ1-4, with D unresolved. The receptor's source is a woman aged 25 to 39 with Graves' ophthalmopathy. The material sequenced was blood. CDR3 protein: CSVGEKRATNEKLFF. The CDR3 DNA reads TGCAGCGTTGGAGAAAAACGTGCAACTAATGAAAAACTGTTTTTT.